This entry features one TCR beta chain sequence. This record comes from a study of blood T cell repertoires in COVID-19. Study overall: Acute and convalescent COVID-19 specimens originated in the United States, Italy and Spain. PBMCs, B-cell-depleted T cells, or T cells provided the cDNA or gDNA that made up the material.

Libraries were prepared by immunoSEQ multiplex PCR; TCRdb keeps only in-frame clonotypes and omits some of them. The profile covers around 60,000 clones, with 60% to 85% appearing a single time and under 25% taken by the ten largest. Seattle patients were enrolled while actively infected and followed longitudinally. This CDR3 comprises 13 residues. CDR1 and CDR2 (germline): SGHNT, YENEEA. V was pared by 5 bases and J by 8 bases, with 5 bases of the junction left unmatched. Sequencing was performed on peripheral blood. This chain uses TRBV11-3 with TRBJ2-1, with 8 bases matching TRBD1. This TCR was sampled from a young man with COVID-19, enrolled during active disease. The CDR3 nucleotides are TGTGCCAGCAGCCCCGGACAGGGAGATGAGCAGTTCTTC. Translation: CASSPGQGDEQFF. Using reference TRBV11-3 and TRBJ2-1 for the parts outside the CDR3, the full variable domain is EAGVVQSPRYKIIEKKQPVAFWCNPISGHNTLYWYLQNLGQGPELLIRYENEEAVDDSQLPKDRFSAERLKGVDSTLKIQPAELGDSAVYLCASSPGQGDEQFFGPGTRLTVL.